This TCR beta chain came from a study of control samples from healthy donors and cancer patients. The table came from immunoSEQ multiplex PCR; TCRdb's copy has only in-frame clones and leaves some out. The sample holds some 130,000 clones, 92% seen once. Sequencing was carried out using blood. The TCR sequence derives from a woman aged 45-59 years in good health.

Here the CDR3 reads CASSPRDSFSYEQYF. CDR3 DNA: TGTGCCAGCAGTCCCCGGGACAGTTTCTCCTACGAGCAGTACTTC. This chain joins TRBV2 and TRBJ2-7; 7 nucleotides align to TRBD1. Germline-derived CDR1 and CDR2 are SNHLY and FYNNEI. This CDR3 is 15 amino acids long. Germline trimming cut 5 bases from V and 0 bases from J; bases unmatched to any gene: 7.